A single T cell receptor beta chain is shown here with its context. The antigen remains undetermined. An end of the junction differs from the germline gene, which may be a read error. The source of the sample is a study of T cells in localized non-small cell lung cancer. General study findings and limits: Maximal T cell clonality occurred in uninvolved adjacent lung, with tumor ranking below it. A median of around 60 clones ranked among the top 100 in tumor appeared in adjacent lung.

The data were produced by immunoSEQ multiplex PCR, yet TCRdb's version contains in-frame clones alone and is incomplete. The sample carries 25,000 to 35,000 clones, 88% recorded once. This CDR3 has 20 amino acids. The germline gives CDR1 MDHEN, CDR2 SYDVKM. The J gene is TRBJ2-1, the V gene TRBV28, with 9 bases matching TRBD2. The sequenced sample was peripheral blood mononuclear cells, obtained before any cancer treatment. The clonotype comes from a woman between 35 and 70 years old with stage III lung adenocarcinoma. The CDR3 spells CVSSGVADGLASYSYNEQFF. As DNA, the CDR3 is TGTGTCAGCAGTGGAGTCGCCGACGGACTAGCGAGTTACTCCTACAATGAGCAGTTCTTC. The full variable domain, completed using reference TRBV28 and TRBJ2-1, is DVKVTQSSRYLVKRTGEKVFLECVQDMDHENMFWYRQDPGLGLRLIYFSYDVKMKEKGDIPEGYSVSREKKERFSLILESASTNQTSMYLCVSSGVADGLASYSYNEQFFGPGTRLTVL.